Below, one T cell receptor beta chain is given with its context. Its specificity is not known. This sample was included in a study of identifying expanded T cells in peripheral blood. Sequencing was performed with immunoSEQ multiplex PCR; in TCRdb, only in-frame clones are kept and a portion is missing. The sample lists under 150,000 clones, around nine tenths seen once, with roughly 7.9% in the top ten. This CDR3 spans 16 amino acids. Germline CDR1 is SGHRS and CDR2 is YFSETQ. With V trimmed by 1 base and J by 1 base, 5 bases remained unmatched. Study-level results: Clone count variance between roughly 2-week samples rose with total template count.

This rearrangement joins TRBV5-1 to TRBJ1-3; 7 bases align to TRBD1. The sequence came from a person aged 18-70 years in good health. Sequencing was performed on blood. The CDR3 loop is CASSLTGAISGNTIYF. The CDR3 bases are TGCGCCAGCAGCTTGACAGGGGCGATATCTGGAAACACCATATATTTT.